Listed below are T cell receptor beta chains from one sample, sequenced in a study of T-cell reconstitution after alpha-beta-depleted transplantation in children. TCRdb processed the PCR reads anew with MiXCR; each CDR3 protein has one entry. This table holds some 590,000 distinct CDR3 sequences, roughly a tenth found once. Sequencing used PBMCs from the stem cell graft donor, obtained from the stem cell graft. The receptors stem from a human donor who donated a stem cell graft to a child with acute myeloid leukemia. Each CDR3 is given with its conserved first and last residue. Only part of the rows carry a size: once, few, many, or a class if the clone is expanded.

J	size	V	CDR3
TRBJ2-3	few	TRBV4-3	CASSQTGGAQYF
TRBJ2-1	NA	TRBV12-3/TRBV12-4	CASTDTGLAGGKDEQFF
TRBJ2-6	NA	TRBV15	CATSQGFSGANVLTF
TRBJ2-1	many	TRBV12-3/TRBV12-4	CASGKTGSNEQFF
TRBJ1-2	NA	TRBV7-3	CASSPSPGPNYGYTF
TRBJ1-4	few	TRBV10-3	CAISFGQGNEKLFF
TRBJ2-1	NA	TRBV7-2	CASSRTSGVSYNEQFF
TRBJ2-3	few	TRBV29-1	CSVGGTVSTDTQYF
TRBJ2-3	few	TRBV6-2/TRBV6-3	CASRTGTPSNTQYF
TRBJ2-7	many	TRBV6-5	CASSYSRTSGSSYEQYF
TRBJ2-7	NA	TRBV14	CASSQKIGSSYEQYF
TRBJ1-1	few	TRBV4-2	CASSPRPPGPLANTEAFF
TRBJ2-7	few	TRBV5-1	CASSSLAGVQQEQYF
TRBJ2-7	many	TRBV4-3	CASSPGTASGSYEQYF
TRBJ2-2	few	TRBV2	CASSPLSANTGELFF
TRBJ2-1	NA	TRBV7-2	CASSPWGGYEQFF
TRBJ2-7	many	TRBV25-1	CASSPHEQYF
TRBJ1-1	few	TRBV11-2	CASSPTNRLYGEAFF
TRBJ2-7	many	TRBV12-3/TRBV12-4	CASSQREWEQYF
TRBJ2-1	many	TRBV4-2	CASSPEGTSNYNEQFF
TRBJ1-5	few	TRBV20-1	CSASVGRWVYQPQHF
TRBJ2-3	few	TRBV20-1	CSAPPTGKLAGVLTDTQYF
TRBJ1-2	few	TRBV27	CASSYGMDYGYTF
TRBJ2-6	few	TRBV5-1	CASSRAGEGANVLTF
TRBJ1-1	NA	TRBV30	CAWSWVGRPDTEAFF
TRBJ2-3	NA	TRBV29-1	CSVVPDLGTDTQYF
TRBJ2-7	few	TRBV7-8	CASSLGGLAGVYEQYF
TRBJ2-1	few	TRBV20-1	CSATLQPLISEQFF
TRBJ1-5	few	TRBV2	CASSDRSGSNQPQHF
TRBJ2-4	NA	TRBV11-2	CASSLSSGITLAKNIQYF
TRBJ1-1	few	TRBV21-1	CARPSTGVDTEAFF
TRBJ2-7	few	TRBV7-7	CASSFGYGRNEQYF